These T cell receptor beta chains were read from a single sample in a study of chemoradiotherapy in HPV16-positive cancers. The method was immunoSEQ multiplex PCR; TCRdb's version includes in-frame clones alone and lacks a portion of them. Counted here are more than 35,000 clones, roughly three quarters occurring once; the ten biggest clones make up under 5.5%. Sequencing used blood, obtained from a patient who underwent chemoradiotherapy. The receptors derive from a human donor with HPV-associated anogenital cancer. Both conserved end residues are part of each CDR3. D genes are given only for firm matches.

j_call: TRBJ2-5; v_call: TRBV5-1; d_call: TRBD2; cdr3_nt: TGCGCCAGCAGCTTGAATCTAGCGGGGCAAGAGACCCAGTACTTC; cdr3_aa: CASSLNLAGQETQYF
j_call: TRBJ1-6; v_call: TRBV7-2; d_call: TRBD1; cdr3_nt: TGTGCCAGCAGCTCCCCGACAGGGGATAAACCCTATAATTCACCCCTCCACTTT; cdr3_aa: CASSSPTGDKPYNSPLHF
j_call: TRBJ1-1; v_call: TRBV5-4; d_call: TRBD1; cdr3_nt: TGTGCCAGCAGGCTACAGGGGATGAACACTGAAGCTTTCTTT; cdr3_aa: CASRLQGMNTEAFF
j_call: TRBJ2-3; v_call: TRBV9; d_call: NA; cdr3_nt: TGTGCCAGCAGCGTTAGGCCCACATCTAGCACAGATACGCAGTATTTT; cdr3_aa: CASSVRPTSSTDTQYF
j_call: TRBJ1-2; v_call: TRBV5-4; d_call: NA; cdr3_nt: TGTGCCAGCAGCTTGGGGCAGGCGAACTATGGCTACACCTTC; cdr3_aa: CASSLGQANYGYTF
j_call: TRBJ1-3; v_call: TRBV5-6; d_call: NA; cdr3_nt: TGTGCCAGCAGCTTGGGGTTGCTCGCCTTGGTAGGAAACACCATATATTTT; cdr3_aa: CASSLGLLALVGNTIYF
j_call: TRBJ1-2; v_call: TRBV30; d_call: TRBD1; cdr3_nt: TGTGCCTGGAGTGGACGTCAGGGGGAGAGTGGCTACACCTTC; cdr3_aa: CAWSGRQGESGYTF
j_call: TRBJ2-7; v_call: TRBV7-3; d_call: NA; cdr3_nt: TGTGCCAGCAGCTTACTTACAGGGCAGGGGCGAATCTACGAGCAGTACTTC; cdr3_aa: CASSLLTGQGRIYEQYF
j_call: TRBJ2-5; v_call: TRBV15; d_call: NA; cdr3_nt: TGTGCCACCAGGGCCCTCGGCAAGCAAGAGACCCAGTACTTC; cdr3_aa: CATRALGKQETQYF
j_call: TRBJ1-2; v_call: TRBV5-5; d_call: NA; cdr3_nt: TGTGCCAGCAGCTTGGTGGCGGGCTCCGGGTATGGCTACACCTTC; cdr3_aa: CASSLVAGSGYGYTF